This entry describes one T cell receptor (beta chain). What it binds is unknown. Looked up from germline, CDR1 is SGHNT and CDR2 is YYREEE (reference sequence). The CDR3 sequence is 15 residues long. V lost 5 bases to trimming and J lost 5 bases; unmatched junction nucleotides: 10. The data are from a study of T cell clonotyping in hematopoietic cell transplantation. Measured with immunoSEQ multiplex PCR; TCRdb has only the in-frame clones, and not every one. Among about 15,000 clones, roughly 90% were seen once, and the ten largest hold 2.7%. Study-wide results and caveats: Recipient TCR diversity dropped after transplant; expanded clonotypes rose from day 30 to 180. Broader posttransplant TCR repertoire diversity was predicted by graft donor and pretransplant recipient Inverse Simpson Index values. Cells were unsorted, so CD4 and CD8 contributions were not separated. Few recipient clonotypes overlapped donors; over 95% were de novo at given depth.

This receptor was identified in a man aged 50-59 years in good health. Some clones in this sample may be carry-over from other donors' samples. The chain links TRBV5-4 to TRBJ2-3, with 8 positions matching TRBD2. Sequencing was performed on peripheral blood mononuclear cells. The CDR3 here is CASRSGTSILDTQYF. CDR3 bases: TGTGCCAGCAGGAGCGGGACTAGTATCTTAGATACGCAGTATTTT.